A single T cell receptor beta chain is shown here with its context. No antigen is known for it. This CDR3 has 14 residues. Germline CDR1 reads MNHNS; CDR2 reads SASEGT. The trim removed 6 bases at V and 2 bases at J, leaving 4 bases unmatched. Libraries were prepared by immunoSEQ multiplex PCR; TCRdb keeps only in-frame clonotypes and omits some of them. In the table there are approximately 180,000 clones, 85% to 95% of which are singletons. These data belong to a study of T cell responses to AZD1222 COVID-19 vaccine. The study, taken as a whole, reports: Sampled repertoires all dated from after the peak T cell response. Baseline serostatus was positive in only a handful of AZD1222 recipients. Breadth and depth of Spike-specific TCRs rose after two AZD1222 doses. Possibly, clonal diversity was underestimated; donors were largely white British and included more females.

This rearrangement joins TRBV6-1 to TRBJ2-1; TRBD1 agrees at 7 bases. The TCR was taken from an adult who received the MenACWY meningococcal vaccine as a control. Material: peripheral blood, obtained 28 days after the second dose of the MenACWY control vaccine. The CDR3 is CASRDRAPYNEQFF. The CDR3 nucleotides read TGTGCCAGCAGAGACAGGGCCCCCTACAATGAGCAGTTCTTC.